Listed below are T cell receptor beta chains from one sample, sequenced in a study of CD8+ T cells in alopecia areata. The method was immunoSEQ multiplex PCR; TCRdb's version includes in-frame clones alone and lacks a portion of them. The repertoire holds under 250,000 clones, with under 75% as singletons. The sample here was CD4+ T cells sorted from blood, taken at week 4, from a patient treated with tofacitinib. The receptors were gathered from a human donor with alopecia areata. The CDR3 runs from the conserved cysteine through the conserved F or W. A D gene is named only where the DNA matches it firmly. Expanded clones get a size class; other rows say once, few or many, or leave the size out.

V gene: TRBV4-3; D gene: .; clone size: .; J gene: TRBJ2-2; CDR3 protein: CASSQDPAGVVGELFF; CDR3 DNA: TGCGCCAGCAGCCAAGATCCGGCAGGGGTCGTCGGGGAGCTGTTTTTT
V gene: TRBV7-2; D gene: .; clone size: .; J gene: TRBJ2-7; CDR3 protein: CASSLATLYEQYF; CDR3 DNA: TGTGCCAGCAGCTTAGCTACACTATACGAGCAGTACTTC
V gene: TRBV30; D gene: .; clone size: .; J gene: TRBJ1-2; CDR3 protein: CAWSVVASLGYTF; CDR3 DNA: TGTGCCTGGAGTGTTGTCGCCTCGCTCGGCTACACCTTC
V gene: TRBV19; D gene: .; clone size: few; J gene: TRBJ1-1; CDR3 protein: CASKSSMNTEAFF; CDR3 DNA: TGTGCCAGTAAGAGTTCCATGAACACTGAAGCTTTCTTT
V gene: TRBV5-1; D gene: TRBD1; clone size: .; J gene: TRBJ2-4; CDR3 protein: CASSSGQGEVLAKNIQYF; CDR3 DNA: TGCGCCAGCAGCTCTGGACAGGGAGAGGTTCTGGCCAAAAACATTCAGTACTTC
V gene: TRBV7-2; D gene: .; clone size: .; J gene: TRBJ2-5; CDR3 protein: CASSPGDWGAETQYF; CDR3 DNA: TGTGCCAGCAGCCCTGGGGACTGGGGGGCGGAGACCCAGTACTTC
V gene: TRBV20-1; D gene: TRBD1; clone size: .; J gene: TRBJ1-2; CDR3 protein: CSATDRAGYTF; CDR3 DNA: TGCAGTGCCACTGACAGGGCTGGCTACACCTTC
V gene: TRBV2; D gene: .; clone size: once; J gene: TRBJ2-7; CDR3 protein: CASSGISYEQYF; CDR3 DNA: TGTGCCAGCAGTGGCATCTCCTACGAGCAGTACTTC
V gene: TRBV2; D gene: TRBD2; clone size: .; J gene: TRBJ2-3; CDR3 protein: CASSERLAGKRYTDTQYF; CDR3 DNA: TGTGCCAGCAGTGAACGACTAGCGGGCAAGCGTTACACAGATACGCAGTATTTT
V gene: TRBV5-6; D gene: .; clone size: few; J gene: TRBJ1-2; CDR3 protein: CASSRTYGYTF; CDR3 DNA: TGTGCCAGCAGCAGGACCTATGGCTACACCTTC
V gene: TRBV10-3; D gene: TRBD2; clone size: .; J gene: TRBJ2-5; CDR3 protein: CAISDSGGSQETQYF; CDR3 DNA: TGTGCCATCAGTGATAGCGGGGGATCCCAAGAGACCCAGTACTTC
V gene: TRBV14; D gene: .; clone size: .; J gene: TRBJ2-6; CDR3 protein: CASSLSLGERANVLTF; CDR3 DNA: TGTGCCAGCAGCCTCTCACTAGGGGAGAGGGCCAACGTCCTGACTTTC
V gene: TRBV29-1; D gene: .; clone size: .; J gene: TRBJ1-1; CDR3 protein: CSAVGGPMNTEAFF; CDR3 DNA: TGCAGCGCGGTCGGGGGACCCATGAACACTGAAGCTTTCTTT
V gene: TRBV13; D gene: .; clone size: .; J gene: TRBJ1-1; CDR3 protein: CASRNPLRGLDTEAFF; CDR3 DNA: TGTGCCAGCAGAAACCCACTAAGGGGGTTGGACACTGAAGCTTTCTTT
V gene: TRBV29-1; D gene: .; clone size: .; J gene: TRBJ2-3; CDR3 protein: CSAGARGSTDTQYF; CDR3 DNA: TGCAGCGCTGGGGCCCGCGGGTCCACAGATACGCAGTATTTT
V gene: TRBV19; D gene: .; clone size: .; J gene: TRBJ2-7; CDR3 protein: CASSIGQSYEQYF; CDR3 DNA: TGTGCCAGTAGTATCGGTCAGAGCTACGAGCAGTACTTC
V gene: TRBV30; D gene: .; clone size: .; J gene: TRBJ2-1; CDR3 protein: CAWSASVNVQFF; CDR3 DNA: TGTGCCTGGTCGGCTAGCGTCAATGTGCAGTTCTTC
V gene: TRBV18; D gene: TRBD1; clone size: .; J gene: TRBJ2-7; CDR3 protein: CASSPQGALYEQYF; CDR3 DNA: TGTGCCAGCTCACCACAGGGGGCCCTCTACGAGCAGTACTTC
V gene: TRBV10-3; D gene: .; clone size: few; J gene: TRBJ1-1; CDR3 protein: CATTRLKETEAFF; CDR3 DNA: TGTGCCACCACGCGATTAAAGGAGACTGAAGCTTTCTTT
V gene: TRBV4-3; D gene: .; clone size: .; J gene: TRBJ1-1; CDR3 protein: CASSQASGTFAGTEAFF; CDR3 DNA: TGCGCCAGCAGCCAAGCTAGCGGGACGTTCGCGGGGACTGAAGCTTTCTTT
V gene: TRBV7-2; D gene: .; clone size: few; J gene: TRBJ1-2; CDR3 protein: CASSLVTGGYGYTF; CDR3 DNA: TGTGCCAGCAGCTTAGTTACGGGGGGCTATGGCTACACCTTC
V gene: TRBV5-1; D gene: .; clone size: .; J gene: TRBJ2-1; CDR3 protein: CASSLPSNEQFF; CDR3 DNA: TGCGCCAGCAGCTTGCCATCCAATGAGCAGTTCTTC
V gene: TRBV7-2; D gene: TRBD2; clone size: .; J gene: TRBJ2-7; CDR3 protein: CASSLAQGGGADEQYF; CDR3 DNA: TGTGCCAGCAGCTTAGCGCAGGGCGGGGGGGCCGACGAGCAGTACTTC
V gene: TRBV6-5; D gene: TRBD1; clone size: .; J gene: TRBJ2-7; CDR3 protein: CASSGTGWNEQYF; CDR3 DNA: TGTGCCAGCAGCGGGACAGGGTGGAACGAGCAGTACTTC
V gene: TRBV2; D gene: .; clone size: .; J gene: TRBJ1-6; CDR3 protein: CASKVQDTYNSPLHF; CDR3 DNA: TGTGCCAGCAAGGTCCAGGACACTTATAATTCACCCCTCCACTTT
V gene: TRBV7-2; D gene: TRBD2; clone size: once; J gene: TRBJ2-3; CDR3 protein: CASSRRLAGGYTDTQYF; CDR3 DNA: TGTGCCAGCAGCCGACGACTAGCGGGGGGCTACACAGATACGCAGTATTTT
V gene: TRBV5-1; D gene: TRBD1; clone size: .; J gene: TRBJ2-7; CDR3 protein: CASSLRQGAYEQYF; CDR3 DNA: TGCGCCAGCAGCTTGCGGCAGGGGGCCTACGAGCAGTACTTC
V gene: TRBV7-2; D gene: TRBD2; clone size: few; J gene: TRBJ2-3; CDR3 protein: CASSPGLAYTDTQYF; CDR3 DNA: TGTGCCAGCAGCCCGGGACTAGCTTACACAGATACGCAGTATTTT
V gene: TRBV27; D gene: TRBD1; clone size: .; J gene: TRBJ1-2; CDR3 protein: CASSFSGQSNYGYTF; CDR3 DNA: TGTGCCAGCAGTTTTTCGGGACAGAGTAACTATGGCTACACCTTC
V gene: TRBV29-1; D gene: .; clone size: few; J gene: TRBJ2-3; CDR3 protein: CSVTLQGPDTQYF; CDR3 DNA: TGCAGCGTGACCCTCCAGGGACCAGATACGCAGTATTTT
V gene: TRBV7-8; D gene: .; clone size: few; J gene: TRBJ2-3; CDR3 protein: CASSPGGTDTQYF; CDR3 DNA: TGTGCCAGCAGCCCGGGGGGCACAGATACGCAGTATTTT
V gene: TRBV30; D gene: .; clone size: once; J gene: TRBJ2-1; CDR3 protein: CAWSRGDSSYNEQFF; CDR3 DNA: TGTGCCTGGAGTCGGGGGGACAGCTCCTACAATGAGCAGTTCTTC
V gene: TRBV5-6; D gene: .; clone size: .; J gene: TRBJ1-4; CDR3 protein: CASSFQGTNEKLFF; CDR3 DNA: TGTGCCAGCAGCTTCCAGGGTACTAATGAAAAACTGTTTTTT
V gene: TRBV29-1; D gene: TRBD1; clone size: .; J gene: TRBJ2-3; CDR3 protein: CSGGQGGDTQYF; CDR3 DNA: TGCAGCGGTGGACAGGGGGGAGATACGCAGTATTTT
V gene: TRBV27; D gene: .; clone size: .; J gene: TRBJ1-1; CDR3 protein: CASSPRRQRTEAFF; CDR3 DNA: TGTGCCAGCAGTCCGAGGCGACAGAGGACTGAAGCTTTCTTT
V gene: TRBV4-3; D gene: .; clone size: .; J gene: TRBJ1-5; CDR3 protein: CASSQDLNQPQHF; CDR3 DNA: TGCGCCAGCAGCCAAGATTTGAATCAGCCCCAGCATTTT
V gene: TRBV29-1; D gene: TRBD1; clone size: .; J gene: TRBJ1-2; CDR3 protein: CSVVTGGANYGYTF; CDR3 DNA: TGCAGCGTAGTCACAGGGGGCGCAAACTATGGCTACACCTTC
V gene: TRBV15; D gene: TRBD1; clone size: once; J gene: TRBJ1-1; CDR3 protein: CATSRGTGGEAFF; CDR3 DNA: TGTGCCACCAGCAGAGGAACAGGGGGTGAAGCTTTCTTT
V gene: TRBV2; D gene: TRBD2; clone size: .; J gene: TRBJ2-2; CDR3 protein: CASRMSGVTLTGELFF; CDR3 DNA: TGTGCCAGCAGAATGAGCGGGGTGACACTCACCGGGGAGCTGTTTTTT
V gene: TRBV30; D gene: .; clone size: .; J gene: TRBJ1-1; CDR3 protein: CAWRGVGPNTEAFF; CDR3 DNA: TGTGCCTGGAGGGGGGTTGGTCCGAACACTGAAGCTTTCTTT
V gene: TRBV29-1; D gene: TRBD2; clone size: .; J gene: TRBJ2-3; CDR3 protein: CSVGRTSGESLGGDTQYF; CDR3 DNA: TGCAGCGTTGGTCGCACTAGCGGGGAGTCACTGGGTGGCGATACGCAGTATTTT
V gene: TRBV30; D gene: .; clone size: .; J gene: TRBJ2-2; CDR3 protein: CAWMGPGELFF; CDR3 DNA: TGTGCCTGGATGGGTCCGGGGGAGCTGTTTTTT
V gene: TRBV29-1; D gene: .; clone size: .; J gene: TRBJ1-2; CDR3 protein: CSAGGSYGYTF; CDR3 DNA: TGCAGCGCGGGGGGCTCCTATGGCTACACCTTC
V gene: TRBV4-1; D gene: TRBD1; clone size: .; J gene: TRBJ2-1; CDR3 protein: CASSPARGRGLWNEQFF; CDR3 DNA: TGCGCCAGCAGCCCAGCCAGAGGAAGGGGGCTGTGGAATGAGCAGTTCTTC
V gene: TRBV30; D gene: .; clone size: .; J gene: TRBJ1-1; CDR3 protein: CAWSRWNTEAFF; CDR3 DNA: TGTGCCTGGAGTAGGTGGAACACTGAAGCTTTCTTT
V gene: TRBV5-6; D gene: TRBD1; clone size: .; J gene: TRBJ1-1; CDR3 protein: CASSYRGHMNTEAFF; CDR3 DNA: TGTGCCAGCAGCTACAGGGGGCACATGAACACTGAAGCTTTCTTT
V gene: TRBV18; D gene: .; clone size: .; J gene: TRBJ2-2; CDR3 protein: CASSPGRSNTGELFF; CDR3 DNA: TGTGCCAGCTCACCGGGCCGTAGCAACACCGGGGAGCTGTTTTTT
V gene: TRBV15; D gene: .; clone size: once; J gene: TRBJ2-5; CDR3 protein: CATSRDRFKGEETQYF; CDR3 DNA: TGTGCCACCAGCAGAGATAGGTTTAAGGGGGAAGAGACCCAGTACTTC
V gene: TRBV29-1; D gene: .; clone size: .; J gene: TRBJ2-3; CDR3 protein: CSVGLFTDTQYF; CDR3 DNA: TGCAGCGTTGGGCTATTCACAGATACGCAGTATTTT
V gene: TRBV6-5; D gene: TRBD1; clone size: .; J gene: TRBJ1-5; CDR3 protein: CASSGTGTGDQPQHF; CDR3 DNA: TGTGCCAGCAGTGGCACGGGGACAGGCGATCAGCCCCAGCATTTT